Given below is one T cell receptor (beta chain) in context. The antigen it binds to is not known. Base quality data are lacking; no much larger clone is found one base away. Participants in the prospective study were aged about 18 to 89 years, lived in about two dozen United States geographic areas, and enrolled through a virtual design. To assign participants to cohorts, the prospective study relied on clinical history that participants themselves reported in a screening survey and a study questionnaire. Each participant in the prospective study had whole blood, serum and a nasopharyngeal or oropharyngeal swab collected by mobile phlebotomists. Additional blood draws and questionnaires over an approximately 2-month period could optionally be provided by prospective study participants. Before DNA extraction, prospective study blood samples were shipped either frozen or at room temperature. CDR1 and CDR2, looked up from the germline V gene (reference sequence), are GTSNPN and SVGIG. Deletion took 5 bases off V and 4 bases off J, with a span of 11 bases between the germline ends. From the cysteine through the phenylalanine, the CDR3 covers 12 amino acids. CDR3 DNA is the only sequence kept; it has 36 bases, read in frame from the first base.

This entry is derived from a study of blood T cell repertoires in COVID-19 (dated by TCRdb to 2018 to 2020). About the full investigation: Collaborator samples came from the United States, Italy and Spain and covered acute and convalescent phases of COVID-19. Deeply sampled blood TCRbeta repertoires from subjects exposed to, actively infected with, or recovered from COVID-19 were included in the dataset. The repertoires were released in a freely available public database intended as a resource for research on the immune response to SARS-CoV-2. The material from the prospective study consisted of cDNA or gDNA derived from T cells, B-cell-depleted T cells, or PBMCs. The sample metadata nearly always contained a de-identified subject ID, COVID-19 status, age in years and sex. Samples came from the ongoing ImmuneRACE study (first 160 participants) plus 1,254 subjects from 6 global collaborators. HLA class I and class II types, where available, came from metadata supplied by the sample provider rather than from assay-based typing. The paper's findings and limits, for the study overall: How much clinical and demographic metadata was included differed by source and by participant, and the metadata was provided uncurated.

The immunoSEQ Assay, a bias-controlled multiplex PCR, was used to amplify TCRbeta CDR3 regions from genomic DNA. The published analysis was carried out like this. The number of nucleated cells in each sample was estimated from the amplification of reference gene primers within the assay. Sequence reads were collapsed and filtered to measure the absolute abundance of every unique TCRbeta CDR3 rearrangement. Productive Simpson clonality was computed per sample as the square root of Simpson's diversity index over productive rearrangements. TCRdb provides this immuneACCESS table in a form limited to in-frame rearrangements. Some clones are lacking; in checked studies, under half of them reflect an unresolved V gene, and why the rest are absent is not known. V, J and clone size derive from that table, while D and trimming were established from the DNA sequence. Here the sample has more than 250,000 clones; 70% to 90% occur a single time. The ten largest make up 1% to 1.5% of the sample.

The sequencing input was PBMCs or T cells enriched from blood (not recorded which). The sequence was collected from a middle-aged woman with acute COVID-19. Here the chain combines TRBV30 and TRBJ1-2; too little of a D gene remains to name it. CDR3 region: CAWAGTGYGYTF. Read as DNA, the sequence is TGTGCCTGGGCCGGAACGGGCTATGGCTACACCTTC.